This T cell receptor beta chain was obtained from a study of pediatric ulcerative colitis. Study-level background: Seven patients showed pancolitis and two showed left-sided colitis.

Germline V lookup: CDR1 SGHNT, CDR2 YYREEE (reference sequence). The CDR3 consists of 15 residues. The V end lost 4 bases, the J end lost 2 bases, and 16 bases lay between the germline ends. With respect to this clone: No antigen is known for it.

General observations from the study: A couple of rectal CDR3 clonotypes occurred in all ulcerative colitis patients. Ulcerative colitis patients shared more blood-rectal clones than controls.

Samples were sequenced at Survey level, maximum 500,000 reads. TCRdb's copy holds only in-frame clones and misses some; the assay was immunoSEQ multiplex PCR. The data show about 64,000 clones, around four fifths seen once. The receptor was derived from a boy under 18 with moderate ulcerative colitis. The chain links TRBV5-4 to TRBJ2-7; D is uncertain. The sequenced material came from blood. The CDR3 DNA is TGTGCCAGCAGCCCCCTCCCCGACTCTACCTACGAGCAGTACTTC. Its protein product is CASSPLPDSTYEQYF.